The source of this T cell receptor beta chain is a study of CD8+ T cells in alopecia areata. On the study more broadly: Patients in the treated group were given tofacitinib by mouth, 5 to 10 mg twice a day. Tofacitinib administration persisted for 6 to 18 months, succeeded by 6 months off drug.

It was cDNA, reverse transcribed from extracted RNA, that served as the sequencing template. Repertoires were generated with immunoSEQ multiplex PCR, while TCRdb's copy carries only in-frame clones and drops some. The sample records about 170,000 clones, approximately 70% being singletons. Peripheral blood, together with lesional scalp punch biopsies, was collected from alopecia areata patients. PBMCs, the starting material, were the source of sorted CD4+ and CD8+ T cells. A single count supports this clone. The material was CD8+ T cells sorted from blood, obtained at week 0. The origin of this receptor is a human donor with alopecia areata.

The CDR3 here is CAISEGAASRYEQYF. In DNA, the CDR3 is TGTGCCATCAGTGAAGGGGCCGCGAGTCGCTACGAGCAGTACTTC. This chain joins TRBV10-3 and TRBJ2-7, with D possibly being TRBD1 (5 bases). Trimming pared 3 bases from V and 3 bases from J, leaving 15 bases between. The CDR3 totals 15 residues. Germline CDR1 is ENHRY and CDR2 is SYGVKD.